Listed here is a single TCR beta chain. The clone's antigen remains unknown. Within one base of it there is no much larger clone, and no base qualities were kept. To prepare the library, the immunoSEQ multiplex PCR assay was applied. The immuneACCESS repertoire file appears here via TCRdb, limited to in-frame rearrangements. These files lack a portion of the clones; in checked studies, under half of the deficit traces to unresolved V genes, and the cause of the others is not known. This sample has around 190,000 clones in its table, and around 91% of those were observed once. 1.4% of the sample rests with the top ten. Sequences MNHEY (CDR1) and SVGEGT (CDR2) are obtained from the germline V gene. The V end gives up 4 bases and the J end 3 bases, leaving 12 bases in the junction not matched to a gene. The cysteine opens and the phenylalanine closes a CDR3 of 16 amino acids. The retained sequence is limited to the CDR3, 48 bases, with the frame set at the first base.

These data are taken from a study of control samples from healthy donors and cancer patients (dated by TCRdb to the early 2020s). Material: blood. The sequence was collected from a woman in her forties or fifties in good health. In this chain, TRBV6-2 or TRBV6-3 is recombined with TRBJ2-7; 7 middle bases align to TRBD1. The CDR3 region reads CASSSFRGRRIYEQYF. The DNA reads as follows: TGTGCCAGCAGTTCGTTTAGGGGGCGTAGAATCTACGAGCAGTACTTC.